Sequencing of this T cell receptor beta chain was carried out in a study of blood T cell repertoires in COVID-19. Across the whole study: Sites in the United States, Italy and Spain provided acute and convalescent COVID-19 samples. T cells, B-cell-depleted T cells, or PBMCs supplied cDNA or gDNA.

The V end was cut by 5 bases, the J end by 0 bases, with 10 bases between. Germline-derived CDR1 and CDR2 are LNHDA and SQIVND (reference sequence). The CDR3 extends over 14 amino acids. Up to 2 weeks before entering the study, exposed participants had met a COVID-19 case. As originally analysed: Estimation of nucleated cell counts was performed using reference gene primer amplification. Produced via immunoSEQ multiplex PCR; TCRdb's table is partial and in-frame only. The V and J calls and clone size were taken over from that table, and D and trimming were inferred from the DNA. The sample has approximately 300,000 clones, more than 90% seen once.

This rearrangement joins TRBV19 to TRBJ1-1; D gene unclear. The sequence was obtained from a woman in her twenties or thirties who had been exposed to COVID-19. Sequenced sample: PBMCs or T cells enriched from blood (not recorded which). As DNA, the CDR3 is TGTGCCAGTAGTTATTGGTACATGAACACTGAAGCTTTCTTT. Residues: CASSYWYMNTEAFF.